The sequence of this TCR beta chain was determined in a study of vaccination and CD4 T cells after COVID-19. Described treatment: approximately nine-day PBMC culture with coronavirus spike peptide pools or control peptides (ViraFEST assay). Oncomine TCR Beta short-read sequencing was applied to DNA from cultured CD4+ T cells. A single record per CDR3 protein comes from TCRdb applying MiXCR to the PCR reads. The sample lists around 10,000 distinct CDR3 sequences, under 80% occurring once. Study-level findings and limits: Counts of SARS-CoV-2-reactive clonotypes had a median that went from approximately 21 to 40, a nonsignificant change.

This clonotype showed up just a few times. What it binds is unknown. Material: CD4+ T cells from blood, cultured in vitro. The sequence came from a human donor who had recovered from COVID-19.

CDR3 amino acids: CASSLGGGSGTYGYTF. CDR3 in DNA: TGTGCCAGCAGTCTGGGAGGGGGGTCCGGGACCTATGGCTACACCTTC. J is TRBJ1-2 and V is TRBV27; D may be TRBD1 (6 bases). The germline V gene encodes CDR1 MNHEY and CDR2 SMNVEV (reference sequence). Trimming stripped 5 bases from V and 4 bases from J, with 20 bases between. CDR3 length: 16 residues.